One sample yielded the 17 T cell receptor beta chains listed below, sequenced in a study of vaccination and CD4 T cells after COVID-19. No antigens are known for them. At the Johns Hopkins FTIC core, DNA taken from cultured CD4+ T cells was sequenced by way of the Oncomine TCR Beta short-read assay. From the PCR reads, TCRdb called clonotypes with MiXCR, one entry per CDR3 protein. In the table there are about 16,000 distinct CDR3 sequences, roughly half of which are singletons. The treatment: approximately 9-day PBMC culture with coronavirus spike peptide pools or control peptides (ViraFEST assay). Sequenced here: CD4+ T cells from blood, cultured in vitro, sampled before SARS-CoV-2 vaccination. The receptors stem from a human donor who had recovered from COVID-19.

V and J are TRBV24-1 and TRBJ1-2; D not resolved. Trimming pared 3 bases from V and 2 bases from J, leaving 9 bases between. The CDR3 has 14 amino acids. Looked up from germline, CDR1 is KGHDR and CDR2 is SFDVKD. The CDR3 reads CATSDRTENYGYTF. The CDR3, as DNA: TGTGCCACCAGTGATCGTACAGAAAACTATGGCTACACCTTC.

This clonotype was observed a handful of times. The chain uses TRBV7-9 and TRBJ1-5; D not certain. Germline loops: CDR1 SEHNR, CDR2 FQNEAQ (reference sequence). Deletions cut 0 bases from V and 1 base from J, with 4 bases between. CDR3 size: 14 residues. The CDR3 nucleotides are TGTGCCAGCAGCTTAGCGGCCAGCAATCAGCCCCAGCATTTT. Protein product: CASSLAASNQPQHF.

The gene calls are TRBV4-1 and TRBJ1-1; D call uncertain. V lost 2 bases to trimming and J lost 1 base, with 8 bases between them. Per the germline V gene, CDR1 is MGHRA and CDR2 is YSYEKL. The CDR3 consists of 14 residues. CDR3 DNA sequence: TGCGCCAGCAGCCAACTTACCTCGAACACTGAAGCTTTCTTT. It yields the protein CASSQLTSNTEAFF.

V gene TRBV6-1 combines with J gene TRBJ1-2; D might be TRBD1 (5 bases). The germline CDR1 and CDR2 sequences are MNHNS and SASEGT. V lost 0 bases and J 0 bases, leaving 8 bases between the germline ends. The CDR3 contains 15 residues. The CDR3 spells CASSEAGPSNYGYTF. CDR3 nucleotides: TGTGCCAGCAGTGAAGCGGGACCTTCTAACTATGGCTACACCTTC.

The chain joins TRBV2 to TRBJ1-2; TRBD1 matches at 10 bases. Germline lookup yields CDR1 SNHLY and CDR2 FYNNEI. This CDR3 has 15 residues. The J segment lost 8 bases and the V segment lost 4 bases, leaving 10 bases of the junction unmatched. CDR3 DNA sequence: TGTGCCAGCAGTGTTTGGGACAGGGGTCTATGGGGCTACACCTTC. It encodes CASSVWDRGLWGYTF.

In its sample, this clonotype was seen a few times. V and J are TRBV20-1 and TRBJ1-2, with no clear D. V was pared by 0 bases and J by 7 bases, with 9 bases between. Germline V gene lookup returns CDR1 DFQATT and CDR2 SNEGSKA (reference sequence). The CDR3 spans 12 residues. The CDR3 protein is CSARDQAGGYTF. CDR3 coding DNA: TGCAGTGCTAGAGATCAGGCGGGTGGCTACACCTTC.

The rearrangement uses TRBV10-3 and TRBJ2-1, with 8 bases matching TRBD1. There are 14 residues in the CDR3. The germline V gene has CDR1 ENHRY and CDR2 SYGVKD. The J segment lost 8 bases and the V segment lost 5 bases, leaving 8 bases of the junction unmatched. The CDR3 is CAISKGTGQDEQFF. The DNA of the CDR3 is TGTGCCATCAGTAAGGGGACAGGTCAGGATGAGCAGTTCTTC.

The CDR3 sequence is CASSLRHKTYEQYF. In DNA, the CDR3 is TGTGCCAGCAGTTTGCGACACAAAACCTACGAGCAGTACTTC. The chain recombines TRBV28 with TRBJ2-7; D is undetermined. The CDR3 length is 14 residues. CDR1 and CDR2 from the germline V gene are MDHEN and SYDVKM. V shed 3 bases and J shed 2 bases, with 11 bases lying between them.

CDR3 region: CASSSATSGVGELFF. The CDR3 DNA is TGTGCCAGCAGCTCCGCGACTAGCGGGGTCGGGGAGCTGTTTTTT. This chain links TRBV7-2 with TRBJ2-2, with 11 positions matching TRBD2. With V trimmed by 4 bases and J by 7 bases, 5 bases remained unmatched. The CDR3 is 15 amino acids. Per the germline V gene, CDR1 is SGHTA and CDR2 is FQGNSA.

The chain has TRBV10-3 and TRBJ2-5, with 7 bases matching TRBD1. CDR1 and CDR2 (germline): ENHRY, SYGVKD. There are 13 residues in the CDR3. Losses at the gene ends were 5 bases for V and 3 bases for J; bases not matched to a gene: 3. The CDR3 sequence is CAISPGTEETQYF. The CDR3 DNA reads TGTGCCATCAGTCCCGGGACAGAAGAGACCCAGTACTTC.

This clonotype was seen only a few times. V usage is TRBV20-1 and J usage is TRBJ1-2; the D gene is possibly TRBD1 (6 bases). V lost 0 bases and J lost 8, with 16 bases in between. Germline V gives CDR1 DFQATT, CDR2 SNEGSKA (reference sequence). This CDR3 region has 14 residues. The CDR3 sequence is CSARDVGGGRGYTF. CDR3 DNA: TGCAGTGCTAGAGATGTAGGAGGGGGTCGGGGCTACACCTTC.

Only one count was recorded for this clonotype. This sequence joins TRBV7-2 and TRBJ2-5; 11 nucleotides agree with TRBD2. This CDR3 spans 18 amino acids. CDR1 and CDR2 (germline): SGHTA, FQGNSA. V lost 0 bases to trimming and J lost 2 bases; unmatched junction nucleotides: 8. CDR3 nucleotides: TGTGCCAGCAGCTTAGCGAAGATAGCGGGGGGGAGACAAGAGACCCAGTACTTC. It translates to CASSLAKIAGGRQETQYF. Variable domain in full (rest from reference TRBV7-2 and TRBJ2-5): GAGVSQSPSNKVTEKGKDVELRCDPISGHTALYWYRQSLGQGLEFLIYFQGNSAPDKSGLPSDRFSAERTGGSVSTLTIQRTQQEDSAVYLCASSLAKIAGGRQETQYFGPGTRLLVL.

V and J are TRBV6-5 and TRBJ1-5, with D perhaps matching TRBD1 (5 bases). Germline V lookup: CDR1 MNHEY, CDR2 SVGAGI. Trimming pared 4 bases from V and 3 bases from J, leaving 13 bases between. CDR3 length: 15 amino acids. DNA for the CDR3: TGTGCCAGCAGTTCCAAGACAGCTCCCAATCAGCCCCAGCATTTT. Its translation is CASSSKTAPNQPQHF.

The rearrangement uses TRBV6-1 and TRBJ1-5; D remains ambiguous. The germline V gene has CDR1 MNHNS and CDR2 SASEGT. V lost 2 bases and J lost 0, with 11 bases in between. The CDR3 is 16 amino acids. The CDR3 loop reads CASSEWAEYSNQPQHF. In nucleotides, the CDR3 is TGTGCCAGCAGTGAATGGGCGGAATATAGCAATCAGCCCCAGCATTTT.

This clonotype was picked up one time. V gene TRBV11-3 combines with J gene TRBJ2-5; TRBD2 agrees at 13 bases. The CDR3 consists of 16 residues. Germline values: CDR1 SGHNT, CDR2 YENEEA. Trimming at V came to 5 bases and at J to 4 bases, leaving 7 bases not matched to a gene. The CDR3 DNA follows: TGTGCCAGCAGCCCGACTAGCGGGGGGAAGTCAGAGACCCAGTACTTC. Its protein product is CASSPTSGGKSETQYF.

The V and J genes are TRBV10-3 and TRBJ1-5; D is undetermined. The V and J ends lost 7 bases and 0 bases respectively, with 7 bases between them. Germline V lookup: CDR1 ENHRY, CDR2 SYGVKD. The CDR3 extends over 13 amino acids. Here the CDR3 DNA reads TGTGCCATCACGGGAAATAGCAATCAGCCCCAGCATTTT. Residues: CAITGNSNQPQHF.

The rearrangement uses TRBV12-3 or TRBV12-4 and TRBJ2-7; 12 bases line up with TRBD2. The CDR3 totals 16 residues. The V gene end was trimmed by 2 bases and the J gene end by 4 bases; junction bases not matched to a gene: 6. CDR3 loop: CASSLRLAGAGYEQYF. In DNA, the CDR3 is TGTGCCAGCAGTTTAAGACTAGCGGGAGCCGGATACGAGCAGTACTTC.